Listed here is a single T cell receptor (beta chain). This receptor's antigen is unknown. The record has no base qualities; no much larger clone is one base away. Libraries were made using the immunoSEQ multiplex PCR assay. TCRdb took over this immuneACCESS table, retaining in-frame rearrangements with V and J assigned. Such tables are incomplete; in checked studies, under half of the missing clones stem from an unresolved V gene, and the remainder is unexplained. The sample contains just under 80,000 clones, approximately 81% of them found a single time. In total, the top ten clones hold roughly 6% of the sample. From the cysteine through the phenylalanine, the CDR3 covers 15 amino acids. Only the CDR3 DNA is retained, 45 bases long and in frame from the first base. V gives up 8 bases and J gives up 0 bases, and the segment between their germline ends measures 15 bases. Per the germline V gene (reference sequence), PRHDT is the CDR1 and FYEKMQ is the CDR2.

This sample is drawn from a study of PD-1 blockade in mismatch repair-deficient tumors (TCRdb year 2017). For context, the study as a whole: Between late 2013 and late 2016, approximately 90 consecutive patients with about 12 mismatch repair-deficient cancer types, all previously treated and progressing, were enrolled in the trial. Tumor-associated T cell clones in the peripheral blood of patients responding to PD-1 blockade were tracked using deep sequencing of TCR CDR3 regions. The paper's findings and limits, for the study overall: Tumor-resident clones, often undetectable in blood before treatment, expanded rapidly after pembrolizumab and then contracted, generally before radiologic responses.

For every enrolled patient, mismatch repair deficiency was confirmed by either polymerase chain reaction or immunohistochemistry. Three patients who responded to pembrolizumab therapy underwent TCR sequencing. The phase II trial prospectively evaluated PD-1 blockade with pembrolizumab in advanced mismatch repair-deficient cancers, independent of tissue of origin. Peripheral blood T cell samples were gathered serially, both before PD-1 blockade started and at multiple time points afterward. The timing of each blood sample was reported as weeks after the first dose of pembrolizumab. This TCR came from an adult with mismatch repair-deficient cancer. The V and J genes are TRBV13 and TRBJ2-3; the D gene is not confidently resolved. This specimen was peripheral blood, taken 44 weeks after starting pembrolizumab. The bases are TGTGCCAGCGCCATCGGGCGCCGTAGCACAGATACGCAGTATTTT. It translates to CASAIGRRSTDTQYF.